A single sample is the source of the 3 T cell receptor beta chains below, sequenced in a study of blood T cell repertoires in COVID-19. TCRdb keeps only in-frame clones here, not all; method: immunoSEQ multiplex PCR. The data show roughly 260,000 clones, 75% to 90% seen once. Specimen: peripheral blood. These receptor sequences come from a woman aged 40 to 50 with acute or convalescent COVID-19.

This chain joins TRBV18 and TRBJ1-2; D gene ambiguous. Germline loops: CDR1 KGHSH, CDR2 LQKENI. CDR3 length: 14 amino acids. Between the trimmed V and J ends, which lost 3 bases and 8 bases, there was a span of 16 bases. CDR3: CASSPGAGLKGYTF. DNA of the CDR3: TGTGCCAGCTCACCGGGAGCAGGCCTAAAGGGCTACACCTTC.

The J gene is TRBJ1-2, the V gene TRBV30, with TRBD1 matching over 9 bases. J lost 1 base, V lost 4 bases, and 10 bases had no gene match. The germline gives CDR1 GTSNPN, CDR2 SVGIG (reference sequence). The CDR3 consists of 16 residues. The CDR3 bases are TGTGCCTGGACAAAGTATCCGGGACAGGGTAACTATGGCTACACCTTC. Encoded protein: CAWTKYPGQGNYGYTF.

This rearrangement joins TRBV6-1 to TRBJ2-3; the match to TRBD1 covers 8 bases. The V gene's germline CDR1 is MNHNS and CDR2 SASEGT. The V gene end was trimmed by 4 bases and the J gene end by 4 bases; junction bases not matched to a gene: 10. There are 16 residues in the CDR3. This chain's CDR3 is CASSAYGQGAADTQYF. The CDR3 nucleotides are TGTGCCAGCAGTGCCTACGGGCAGGGGGCGGCAGATACGCAGTATTTT.